These 9 T cell receptor beta chains came from one sample sequenced in a study of shared clonotypes between healthy human individuals. Repertoires were generated with immunoSEQ multiplex PCR, while TCRdb's copy carries only in-frame clones and drops some. The sample yields about 700,000 clones, roughly nine tenths seen once. CD45RO-negative, CCR7-positively selected cells formed the naive CD8 fraction, excluding terminally differentiated effector memory CD45RA+ cells. The source material was naive CD8+ T cells sorted from blood. All receptors come from a man younger than 45 in good health.

This clone was seen once. V is TRBV7-2 and J is TRBJ2-6, with TRBD1 matching over 8 bases. The ends lost 2 bases at V and 1 base at J; junction bases unmatched: 7. There are 18 residues in the CDR3. Germline CDR1 reads SGHTA; CDR2 reads FQGNSA. The CDR3 sequence is CASSLWGRGPSGANVLTF. The CDR3 coding sequence is TGTGCCAGCAGCTTATGGGGCAGGGGGCCGTCTGGGGCCAACGTCCTGACTTTC.

Of note for this clone: Other DNA sequences from this sample encode an identical CDR3 as well. The rearrangement links TRBV27 to TRBJ1-5, with D maybe TRBD1 (5 bases). The CDR3 runs to 14 residues. Trimming took 0 bases from V and 4 from J, leaving 7 bases between them. CDR1 is MNHEY and CDR2 is SMNVEV in the germline V gene (reference sequence). The CDR3 DNA reads TGTGCCAGCAGTTTATCCCGACAGAATCAGCCCCAGCATTTT. It codes for CASSLSRQNQPQHF.

The rearrangement joins TRBV2 to TRBJ2-7; D tentatively fits TRBD1 or TRBD2 (7 bases each). This CDR3 is built from 16 residues. V lost 4 bases and J lost 5, with 21 bases in between. Looked up from germline, CDR1 is SNHLY and CDR2 is FYNNEI. The CDR3 protein is CASSGALGQGGNEQYF. The CDR3 nucleotides are TGTGCCAGCAGTGGAGCTTTAGGGCAGGGGGGGAACGAGCAGTACTTC.

The chain has TRBV2 and TRBJ2-1, with 11 bases aligning to TRBD2. From germline, CDR1 is SNHLY and CDR2 FYNNEI. The CDR3 is 15 amino acids. With 8 bases clipped from V and 3 bases from J, the junction kept 6 bases outside the gene matches. CDR3 sequence (DNA): TGTGCCAGCGGGAAGGGACTAGCGGACTACAATGAGCAGTTCTTC. It codes for CASGKGLADYNEQFF.

The chain combines TRBV7-2 with TRBJ2-2; TRBD2 is a possible D gene (5 bases). Trimming shortened V by 3 bases and J by 7 bases, and 15 bases separated the two germline ends. Germline V gives CDR1 SGHTA, CDR2 FQGNSA. The CDR3 length is 15 residues. This CDR3 reads CASSFLPAGIGELFF. The CDR3 coding sequence is TGTGCCAGCAGCTTTCTCCCGGCGGGCATCGGGGAGCTGTTTTTT.

The chain links TRBV4-1 to TRBJ2-5; 10 nucleotides line up with TRBD2. The CDR3 is 15 amino acids. The V segment lost 4 bases and the J segment 4 bases; nucleotides outside the gene matches: 6. Germline V lookup: CDR1 MGHRA, CDR2 YSYEKL. In DNA form, the CDR3 reads TGCGCCAGCAGCCCCCGGCTAGCGGGAGTAGAGACCCAGTACTTC. The encoded protein is CASSPRLAGVETQYF.

The rearrangement links TRBV27 to TRBJ2-7; 9 bases match TRBD2. The CDR3 is 16 residues long. Trimming at V came to 5 bases and at J to 2 bases, leaving 10 bases not matched to a gene. Germline V gene lookup returns CDR1 MNHEY and CDR2 SMNVEV (reference sequence). Here the CDR3 reads CASSVSGLAGTYEQYF. CDR3 bases: TGTGCCAGCAGTGTGTCTGGGCTAGCGGGGACCTACGAGCAGTACTTC.

The rearrangement links TRBV5-6 to TRBJ2-7; possibly TRBD2 for D (5 bases). V gave up 0 bases and J gave up 7 bases, with 14 bases separating them. CDR3 size: 14 residues. CDR1 is SGHDT and CDR2 is YYEEEE in the germline V gene. Written as DNA, the CDR3 is TGTGCCAGCAGCTTGGCTGCGCTACCGGGGGAGCAGTACTTC. Translated, it gives CASSLAALPGEQYF. Looking up the rest from reference TRBV5-6 and TRBJ2-7 gives the full variable domain: DAGVTQSPTHLIKTRGQQVTLRCSPKSGHDTVSWYQQALGQGPQFIFQYYEEEERQRGNFPDRFSGHQFPNYSSELNVNALLLGDSALYLCASSLAALPGEQYFGPGTRLTVT.

This sequence joins TRBV30 and TRBJ1-2; D is ambiguous. The CDR3 consists of 15 residues. Per germline, CDR1 GTSNPN and CDR2 SVGIG (reference sequence). The ends were cut back, 1 base at V and 2 bases at J, with 14 bases in the middle. CDR3 bases: TGTGCCTGGAGTGGTGCCCCCAAGGCGAACTATGGCTACACCTTC. Encoded protein: CAWSGAPKANYGYTF.